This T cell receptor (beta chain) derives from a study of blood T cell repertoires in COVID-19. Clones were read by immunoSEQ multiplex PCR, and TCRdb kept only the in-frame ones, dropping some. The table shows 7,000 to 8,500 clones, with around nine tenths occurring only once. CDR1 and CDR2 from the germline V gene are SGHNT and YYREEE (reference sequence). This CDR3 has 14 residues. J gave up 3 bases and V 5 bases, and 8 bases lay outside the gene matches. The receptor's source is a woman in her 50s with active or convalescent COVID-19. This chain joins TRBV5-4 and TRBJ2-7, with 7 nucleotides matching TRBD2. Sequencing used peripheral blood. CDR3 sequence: CASSREGRGYEQYF. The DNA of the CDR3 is TGTGCCAGCAGTCGAGAGGGGAGGGGCTACGAGCAGTACTTC.